Listed below are T cell receptor beta chains from one sample, sequenced in a study of cytomegalovirus exposure and HLA in healthy donors. TCRdb's copy holds only in-frame clones and misses some; the assay was immunoSEQ multiplex PCR. The profile shows roughly 160,000 clones, roughly 79% of them singletons. The specimen sequenced was PBMCs. These receptors all come from a woman aged 45-65 years in good health and CMV-seronegative. The CDR3 runs from the conserved cysteine through the conserved F or W. D genes are given only for firm matches. Size is omitted from some rows. Given values are once, few, many or a class for expanded clones.

size	D	V	J	DNA	CDR3
few	-	TRBV9	TRBJ1-1	TGTGCCAGCAGCCCGAATCGGGGGGTGGAGCTCGGAAACACTGAAGCTTTCTTT	CASSPNRGVELGNTEAFF
-	TRBD1	TRBV2	TRBJ1-1	TGTGCCAGCAACCTCTACCAGGGGGGGAACACTGAAGCTTTCTTT	CASNLYQGGNTEAFF
few	TRBD1	TRBV28	TRBJ2-2	TGTGCCACCCGAAGGACAGGGGGCACCGGGGAGCTGTTTTTT	CATRRTGGTGELFF
-	TRBD1	TRBV5-1	TRBJ1-1	TGCGCCAGCAGCTTTTATACAGGGGCATTGGGGACTGAAGCTTTCTTT	CASSFYTGALGTEAFF
-	TRBD2	TRBV10-3	TRBJ2-7	TGTGCCATCAGTGATTGGACTAGCGACGAGCAGTACTTC	CAISDWTSDEQYF
-	TRBD1	TRBV5-1	TRBJ2-7	TGCGCCAGCAGCTTAGGGACAGGGCTGGATAACGAGCAGTACTTC	CASSLGTGLDNEQYF
once	TRBD1	TRBV30	TRBJ1-2	TGTGCCTGGAGTGGACAGGGCCATTATGGCTACACCTTC	CAWSGQGHYGYTF
-	-	TRBV7-2	TRBJ1-1	TGTGCCAGCAGCTTTAGGGCAGGGGTTTTCATGAACACTGAAGCTTTCTTT	CASSFRAGVFMNTEAFF
-	TRBD1	TRBV6-6	TRBJ2-7	TGTGCCAGCAGTTACCACCCGGGACAGGGGGCGAAGGAGCAGTACTTC	CASSYHPGQGAKEQYF
-	TRBD1	TRBV7-9	TRBJ1-2	TGTGCCAGCAGCCGGGACAGGAGTACTGAAGGCTACACCTTC	CASSRDRSTEGYTF
-	-	TRBV5-4	TRBJ1-2	TGTGCCAGCAGCCCCTACTACGCAGCCAACTATGGCTACACCTTC	CASSPYYAANYGYTF
few	-	TRBV6-5	TRBJ2-5	TGTGCCAGCGGACTTAGCGGCCTACAAGAGACCCAGTACTTC	CASGLSGLQETQYF
once	TRBD1	TRBV7-9	TRBJ2-4	TGTGCCAGCAGCCCCCGGACAGGTGTAGCCAAAAACATTCAGTACTTC	CASSPRTGVAKNIQYF
-	-	TRBV29-1	TRBJ2-1	TGCAGCGGGGAGAGGGGGGGGGACTCCTACAATGAGCAGTTCTTC	CSGERGGDSYNEQFF
-	-	TRBV6-5	TRBJ1-1	TGTGCCAGCAGTTCGCCCTACGGACAGAACTTAGCTGAAGCTTTCTTT	CASSSPYGQNLAEAFF
-	TRBD1	TRBV30	TRBJ1-5	TGTGCCTGGGGGGACAGGGGCGGTCAGCCCCAGCATTTT	CAWGDRGGQPQHF
-	TRBD1	TRBV7-8	TRBJ1-5	TGTGCCAGCAGCTTAGTGGGACAGGGAAACCAGCCCCAGCATTTT	CASSLVGQGNQPQHF
-	TRBD1	TRBV7-2	TRBJ2-7	TGTGCCAGCAGCTTAGGGACAGGACCCTACGAGCAGTACTTC	CASSLGTGPYEQYF
-	-	TRBV29-1	TRBJ2-2	TGCAGCGTTAGGAGGGACGGGTTCGACACCGGGGAGCTGTTTTTT	CSVRRDGFDTGELFF
-	TRBD1	TRBV7-9	TRBJ2-7	TGTGCCAGCAGCGCGGACAGGGCTGGCGAGCAGTACTTC	CASSADRAGEQYF
-	TRBD1	TRBV28	TRBJ1-1	TGTGCCAGCACCCCGACAGGGGTCAAGACTGAAGCTTTCTTT	CASTPTGVKTEAFF
-	TRBD1	TRBV11-2	TRBJ2-7	TGTGCCAGCAGCTTTGGGACAGATTACGAGCAGTACTTC	CASSFGTDYEQYF
few	-	TRBV21-1	TRBJ1-3	TGTGCCAGCAGCAAAGGGGACAGGGACAGTGGAAACACCATATATTTT	CASSKGDRDSGNTIYF
-	TRBD1	TRBV6-5	TRBJ2-7	TGTGCCAGCAGTCCCCCGGGACAGGGCACCTACGAGCAGTACTTC	CASSPPGQGTYEQYF
-	-	TRBV5-5	TRBJ2-6	TGTGCCAGCAGCGCTACAGGAGCCTCTGGGGCCAACGTCCTGACTTTC	CASSATGASGANVLTF
few	-	TRBV28	TRBJ2-6	TGTGCCAGCGGCAGTATCTCTGGGGCCAACGTCCTGACTTTC	CASGSISGANVLTF
-	-	TRBV5-1	TRBJ1-2	TGCGCCAGCAGCCCCTCAGGGCCGGCCTATGGCTACACCTTC	CASSPSGPAYGYTF
-	TRBD1	TRBV18	TRBJ2-2	TGTGCCAGCTCCTCTGGGACAGTTTACACCGGGGAGCTGTTTTTT	CASSSGTVYTGELFF
-	TRBD1	TRBV7-8	TRBJ1-2	TGTGCCAGCAGCTTAAAGACAGGGGGCGACTATGGCTACACCTTC	CASSLKTGGDYGYTF
-	TRBD2	TRBV4-1	TRBJ2-7	TGCGCCAGCAGCCGCGTGGGACTAGGGGGGCATTTTTACTTC	CASSRVGLGGHFYF
-	TRBD1	TRBV5-4	TRBJ2-2	TGTGCCAGCAGCCAACGATCGACAGGGGACACCGGGGAGCTGTTTTTT	CASSQRSTGDTGELFF
-	TRBD1	TRBV6-6	TRBJ1-2	TGTGCCAGCAGTTCCGGGACAGCTTACTATGGCTACACCTTC	CASSSGTAYYGYTF
-	-	TRBV7-9	TRBJ1-4	TGTGCCAGCAGCTCCCTCGGCGAGGGTCGAAATGAAAAACTGTTTTTT	CASSSLGEGRNEKLFF
-	TRBD1	TRBV6-5	TRBJ1-2	TGTGCCAGCAGGGGGATGGACAGGAGGTCCTATGGCTACACCTTC	CASRGMDRRSYGYTF
once	-	TRBV7-8	TRBJ1-5	TGTGCCAGCAGCCTTTTGGGGGGGAATCAGCCCCAGCATTTT	CASSLLGGNQPQHF
-	TRBD1	TRBV10-3	TRBJ1-5	TGTGCCATCAGCGAGACAGGGGCGGATCAGCCCCAGCATTTT	CAISETGADQPQHF
-	-	TRBV7-2	TRBJ2-3	TGTGCCAGCACCAAAACTCAGGGTGTTAGAGGTACGCAGTATTTT	CASTKTQGVRGTQYF
-	TRBD1	TRBV28	TRBJ2-5	TGTGCCAGCAGTTTCTTAGGTCCGGTCGGGACAGGGGGGGAGACCCAGTACTTC	CASSFLGPVGTGGETQYF
-	-	TRBV7-2	TRBJ2-1	TGTGCCAGCAGCACCTATAACAATGAGCAGTTCTTC	CASSTYNNEQFF
-	-	TRBV7-8	TRBJ1-2	TGTGCCAGCAGCTTAGAGGCTTCCGGCAGGGTCGTCTATGGCTACACCTTC	CASSLEASGRVVYGYTF
-	TRBD2	TRBV19	TRBJ2-1	TGTGCCAGTAGTATATTCAGCGGGACCCCGTTTGTCGGGCAGTTCTTC	CASSIFSGTPFVGQFF
-	-	TRBV27	TRBJ1-4	TGTGCCAGCAGTCTCTTACCTCAGGGAAATGAAAAACTGTTTTTT	CASSLLPQGNEKLFF
-	-	TRBV28	TRBJ1-1	TGTGCCAGCAGTTACCCAGGGGAGATGGCTAAAGCTTTCTTT	CASSYPGEMAKAFF
-	TRBD2	TRBV19	TRBJ2-1	TGTGCCAGTAGTATAAGACGCACATCGACTAGCGGGAGTGGTCTAGGTGAGCAGTTCTTC	CASSIRRTSTSGSGLGEQFF
-	TRBD2	TRBV27	TRBJ2-3	TGTGCCAGCAGTCGACGCACTAGCGGGCGCACAGATACGCAGTATTTT	CASSRRTSGRTDTQYF
few	TRBD1	TRBV10-3	TRBJ1-1	TGTGCCATCAGTGATTGGACAGGGGGCACTGAAGCTTTCTTT	CAISDWTGGTEAFF
-	-	TRBV29-1	TRBJ2-1	TGCAGCGTTGAGAGCCGGGGCTCCTACAATGAGCAGTTCTTC	CSVESRGSYNEQFF
-	-	TRBV6-5	TRBJ1-2	TGTGCCAGCAGTTACTCGAGGCAGAACTATGGCTACACCTTC	CASSYSRQNYGYTF
-	-	TRBV18	TRBJ2-5	TGTGCCAGCTCACAAAAGGAGGAGACCCAGTACTTC	CASSQKEETQYF
-	TRBD1	TRBV6-5	TRBJ1-5	TGTGCCAGCAGTTACGGACAGGGCAATCAGCCCCAGCATTTT	CASSYGQGNQPQHF